This T cell receptor (beta chain) came from a study of response to subunit inactivated influenza vaccine. Study results and limitations: New T cells are recruited in small numbers by each seasonal influenza vaccination, according to the authors' suggestion.

The CDR3 totals 12 residues. With 5 bases removed from V and 6 bases from J, the gap between germline ends came to 7 bases. Germline loops: CDR1 SGHVS, CDR2 FQNEAQ. TCRdb re-called the RT-PCR reads with MiXCR, one entry per CDR3 protein. The sample lists approximately 500,000 distinct CDR3 sequences; under 30% were seen once. This clonotype has more than one count but fewer than ten. Its matching antigen is unknown. This sample was also put to use in a study of T cells expressing NK-cell markers. That study reports: cDNA encoding TCR beta was synthesized via 5'RACE template switching incorporating UMIs. Sorted CD3+CD56-NKG2C+, CD3+CD56+NKG2C- and CD3+CD56+NKG2C+ T cells were the source of the TCR beta repertoires. The share of CD8+ T cells held by dominant NKG2C+ clonotypes was roughly 1.0-8% in several donors.

The chain recombines TRBV7-8 with TRBJ2-2; D is undetermined. The sequence was collected from a man aged 50 to 60 who received an inactivated influenza vaccine. This material consisted of CD4+ T cells sorted from PBMCs, taken 12 days after vaccination. CDR3 amino acids: CASSPNAGELFF. CDR3 sequence (DNA): TGTGCCAGCAGCCCTAACGCCGGGGAGCTGTTTTTT. The full variable domain, with the rest looked up from reference TRBV7-8 and TRBJ2-2, is GAGVSQSPRYKVAKRGQDVALRCDPISGHVSLFWYQQALGQGPEFLTYFQNEAQLDKSGLPSDRFFAERPEGSVSTLKIQRTQQEDSAVYLCASSPNAGELFFGEGSRLTVL.